This is a list of T cell receptor beta chains from one sample in a study of breast tumors, draining lymph nodes, adjacent tissues. Each CDR3 protein is one row after TCRdb ran MiXCR on the multiplex PCR reads. This table has about 52,000 distinct CDR3 sequences, roughly 39% appearing once. What was sequenced was breast tumor tissue. The receptor set was obtained from a female donor with breast cancer. Some clones in this sample may be carry-over from other donors' samples. Both conserved end residues are part of each CDR3. The D gene is left open where the match is weak. Only part of the rows carry a size: once, few, many, or a class if the clone is expanded.

j_gene | d_gene | v_gene | abundance | CDR3aa | CDR3nt
TRBJ2-7 | - | TRBV12-3/TRBV12-4 | - | CACSSVAISYGQYF | TGTGCCTGCAGTTCTGTGGCAATCTCCTACGGGCAGTACTTC
TRBJ2-2 | - | TRBV29-1 | many | CSANEGGTGELFF | TGCAGCGCAAACGAAGGGGGCACCGGGGAGCTGTTTTTT
TRBJ2-1 | - | TRBV4-1 | many | CASSPVLASGNEQFF | TGCGCCAGCAGCCCAGTATTAGCATCGGGAAATGAGCAGTTCTTC
TRBJ2-1 | TRBD1 | TRBV24-1 | many | CATRQGGEAYNEQFF | TGTGCCACCAGGCAAGGGGGCGAGGCCTACAATGAGCAGTTCTTC
TRBJ2-3 | TRBD2 | TRBV29-1 | - | CSVDRAGGRDTQYF | TGCAGCGTTGACAGGGCGGGAGGCCGGGATACGCAGTATTTT
TRBJ1-2 | - | TRBV24-1 | - | CATSDPSDSKPYGYTF | TGTGCCACCAGTGACCCCTCTGACAGTAAACCGTATGGCTACACCTTC
TRBJ2-7 | TRBD2 | TRBV19 | - | CASSRRLAGGYEQYF | TGTGCCAGTAGTAGAAGACTAGCGGGAGGCTACGAGCAGTACTTC
TRBJ2-1 | TRBD2 | TRBV7-8 | - | CASGFVAGVGNEQLF | TGTGCCAGCGGGTTTGTGGCGGGGGTAGGTAATGAGCAGCTCTTC
TRBJ2-7 | TRBD2 | TRBV5-1 | - | CGSSLKLAGVSEQYF | TGCGGCAGCAGCTTGAAACTAGCGGGAGTCAGCGAGCAGTACTTC
TRBJ1-1 | - | TRBV19 | - | CAGSIVSSNTEAFF | TGTGCCGGTAGTATAGTCTCTTCGAACACTGAAGCTTTCTTT
TRBJ1-5 | - | TRBV28 | many | CASSLTSHQPQHF | TGTGCCAGCAGTTTAACCAGCCATCAGCCCCAGCATTTT
TRBJ2-3 | - | TRBV5-5 | many | CASSLEARTDTQYF | TGTGCCAGCAGCTTGGAAGCTCGAACAGATACGCAGTATTTT
TRBJ2-1 | - | TRBV5-8 | many | CASSLGGRSYNEQFF | TGTGCCAGCAGCTTGGGTGGGAGATCCTACAATGAGCAGTTCTTC
TRBJ1-2 | - | TRBV20-1 | many | CSALSGREGDGYTF | TGCAGTGCCCTCTCCGGCAGGGAGGGGGATGGCTACACCTTC
TRBJ2-1 | - | TRBV12-3/TRBV12-4 | - | CASSCGSVTDTQFF | TGTGCCAGCAGCTGCGGCAGTGTCACAGATACGCAGTTCTTC
TRBJ2-3 | - | TRBV7-2 | - | CASSFYICSARDNGRSQDTQYF | -
TRBJ1-5 | TRBD1 | TRBV6-1 | - | CASFAPGQGRWPQHF | TGTGCCAGCTTCGCCCCGGGACAGGGACGGTGGCCCCAGCATTTT
TRBJ2-6 | - | TRBV12-3/TRBV12-4 | many | CASSLAVAGANVLTF | TGTGCCAGCAGTTTAGCAGTCGCTGGGGCCAACGTCCTGACTTTC
TRBJ2-1 | TRBD2 | TRBV12-3/TRBV12-4 | once | CASSGERGRHEQFF | TGTGCCAGCAGTGGGGAGCGGGGCAGACATGAGCAGTTCTTC
TRBJ1-2 | TRBD1 | TRBV7-2 | once | CASGGAGQAYGYTF | TGTGCCAGCGGGGGGGCGGGACAGGCATATGGCTACACCTTC